The next 17 T cell receptor beta chains were all read from a single sample in a study of response to subunit inactivated influenza vaccine (dated by TCRdb to 2017 to 2018). Libraries came from RT-PCR. Sequencing relied on an Illumina HiSeq 2500. TCRdb redid the processing of the public reads, applying fastp at Q25 and MiXCR, and retained in-frame beta chains. Here each entry gathers all rows of one CDR3 protein and keeps the most common genes and DNA. In this sample the table shows 500,000 or so distinct CDR3 sequences, 16% of which occur a single time. Less than 4% of the sample is taken by the ten largest. Specimen: CD4+ T cells sorted from PBMCs, collected less than 25 months after vaccination. Receptors originate from a man in his fifties or sixties who received an inactivated influenza vaccine. Donor details come from another sample of the same person, matched by shared clones.

The table lists this clonotype with a few counts. The chain employs TRBV28 and TRBJ2-7; TRBD1 aligns across 10 bases. Germline CDR1 and CDR2: MDHEN and SYDVKM. This CDR3 region has 15 residues. The V gene end was trimmed by 7 bases and the J gene end by 2 bases; junction bases not matched to a gene: 8. The chain's CDR3 is CASTIGTGATYEQYF. Written as DNA, the CDR3 is TGTGCCAGCACTATCGGGACAGGGGCTACCTACGAGCAGTACTTC.

This clonotype was detected a few times. The chain uses TRBV5-1 and TRBJ2-4; 7 bases line up with TRBD1. The ends lost 0 bases at V and 0 bases at J; junction bases unmatched: 0. Per germline, CDR1 SGHRS and CDR2 YFSETQ. The CDR3 is 15 residues long. The CDR3 DNA reads as TGCGCCAGCAGCTTGGGGACAGGAGCCAAAAACATTCAGTACTTC. Encoded protein: CASSLGTGAKNIQYF.

This clonotype has just a few counts. CDR3 region: CSALTGTSVYNEQFF. The CDR3 coding sequence is TGCAGTGCTTTAACCGGGACTAGCGTATACAATGAGCAGTTCTTC. The rearrangement uses TRBV20-1 and TRBJ2-1; 10 nucleotides align to TRBD2. Trimming removed 5 bases from V and 4 bases from J; junction bases left unmatched: 8. Looked up from germline, CDR1 is DFQATT and CDR2 is SNEGSKA (reference sequence). This CDR3 has 15 residues.

This clonotype was picked up a small number of times. The chain joins TRBV12-3 or TRBV12-4 to TRBJ1-2, with D uncertain. The CDR3 spans 14 residues. V was pared by 4 bases and J by 2 bases, with 11 bases between. The CDR3 region is CASSSPGMNYGYTF. In DNA, the CDR3 is TGTGCCAGCAGTTCCCCCGGGATGAACTATGGCTACACCTTC.

The V gene is TRBV2, the J gene TRBJ2-5; D might be TRBD1 (5 bases). Germline V gives CDR1 SNHLY, CDR2 FYNNEI. V was trimmed by 4 bases and J by 1 base, leaving 13 bases between them. CDR3 size: 15 residues. CDR3 in DNA: TGTGCCAGCAGTGGTCACCCAGGGTTCCAAGAGACCCAGTACTTC. It encodes CASSGHPGFQETQYF.

This chain connects TRBV3-1 to TRBJ2-2; D call uncertain. Trimming removed 4 bases at V and 1 base at J, with 7 bases between. Germline-derived CDR1 and CDR2 are LGHDT and YNNKEL (reference sequence). CDR3 length: 14 residues. The CDR3 DNA reads TGTGCCAGCAGCCGGCCAGGGAACACCGGGGAGCTGTTTTTT. This gives the protein CASSRPGNTGELFF.

This clonotype came up many times. The chain joins TRBV5-1 to TRBJ1-2; 7 bases align to TRBD1. The CDR3 is 14 amino acids. Trimming removed 0 bases from V and 4 bases from J; junction bases left unmatched: 3. CDR1 and CDR2 from the germline V gene are SGHRS and YFSETQ. CDR3 DNA sequence: TGCGCCAGCAGCTTGGGGGGACAGATCTATGGCTACACCTTC. Translated: CASSLGGQIYGYTF.

This clonotype appeared a few times. CDR3 amino acids: CASSSPGLAGPNTGELFF. The CDR3 bases are TGTGCCAGCAGTTCTCCTGGACTAGCGGGGCCCAACACCGGGGAGCTGTTTTTT. The chain is built from TRBV6-5 and TRBJ2-2, with 12 bases identical to TRBD2. V gave up 4 bases and J gave up 2 bases; unmatched junction bases: 8. This CDR3 is built from 18 residues. Germline assignment: CDR1 MNHEY and CDR2 SVGAGI.

The gene calls are TRBV28 and TRBJ1-1; weak D call: TRBD1 (6 bases). Between the trimmed V and J ends, which lost 7 bases and 1 base, there was a span of 19 bases. Germline V gives CDR1 MDHEN, CDR2 SYDVKM. The CDR3 length is 16 residues. As DNA, the CDR3 is TGTGCCAGCACAACGGTGGGGGGGCCCCAGAACACTGAAGCTTTCTTT. Protein product: CASTTVGGPQNTEAFF.

The chain joins TRBV7-9 to TRBJ2-2, with 8 positions matching TRBD2. V was clipped by 7 bases and J by 4 bases; unmatched bases: 11. This CDR3 contains 16 residues. Germline V gene lookup returns CDR1 SEHNR and CDR2 FQNEAQ (reference sequence). This chain's CDR3 is CASTNVAGIGTGELFF. Written as DNA, the CDR3 is TGTGCCAGCACCAATGTAGCGGGAATCGGCACCGGGGAGCTGTTTTTT. Complete variable domain (other parts from reference TRBV7-9 and TRBJ2-2): DTGVSQNPRHKITKRGQNVTFRCDPISEHNRLYWYRQTLGQGPEFLTYFQNEAQLEKSRLLSDRFSAERPKGSFSTLEIQRTEQGDSAMYLCASTNVAGIGTGELFFGEGSRLTVL.

This rearrangement joins TRBV10-3 to TRBJ2-3; the match to TRBD2 covers 7 bases. The CDR3 runs 16 residues. Germline V gives CDR1 ENHRY, CDR2 SYGVKD. Trimming at V came to 4 bases and at J to 6 bases, leaving 13 bases not matched to a gene. Here the CDR3 reads CAISGHSSGEGDTQYF. CDR3 nucleotides: TGTGCCATCAGTGGGCACTCAAGTGGGGAGGGCGATACGCAGTATTTT.

The rearrangement uses TRBV10-3 and TRBJ2-3; 7 bases map to TRBD2. This CDR3 is 15 amino acids long. The V gene's germline CDR1 is ENHRY and CDR2 SYGVKD. With V trimmed by 5 bases and J by 0 bases, 5 bases remained unmatched. CDR3 DNA: TGTGCCATCAGTTCCCGGACTAGTAGCACAGATACGCAGTATTTT. Translation: CAISSRTSSTDTQYF.

V and J are TRBV12-3 or TRBV12-4 and TRBJ2-1, with TRBD2 identical over 9 bases. CDR3 length: 16 residues. The ends lost 4 bases at V and 13 bases at J; junction bases unmatched: 17. DNA for the CDR3: TGTGCCAGCAGTTCACGACTTGCGGGGGGGCCCGAAGGCCAGTTCTTC. Amino acid sequence: CASSSRLAGGPEGQFF.

This chain connects TRBV7-9 to TRBJ2-5, with 11 nucleotides matching TRBD1. The CDR3 contains 16 residues. The germline V gene has CDR1 SEHNR and CDR2 FQNEAQ (reference sequence). J gave up 4 bases and V 1 base, and 5 bases lay outside the gene matches. The CDR3 bases are TGTGCCAGCAGCTTAGTCACCGGGACAGGGGGAGAGACCCAGTACTTC. It encodes CASSLVTGTGGETQYF.

The chain carries TRBV11-2 and TRBJ1-6; D remains ambiguous. Trimming cost V 5 bases and J 0 bases, with 26 bases left between them. Looked up from germline, CDR1 is SGHAT and CDR2 is FQNNGV. The CDR3 runs to 21 residues. The CDR3: CASSLTILGVLGSSYNSPLHF. In nucleotides, the CDR3 is TGTGCCAGCAGCCTCACAATCTTAGGAGTTTTAGGGAGCTCCTATAATTCACCCCTCCACTTT.

The chain employs TRBV14 and TRBJ2-2; 13 bases agree with TRBD2. This CDR3 contains 19 residues. The V gene end was trimmed by 4 bases and the J gene end by 2 bases; junction bases not matched to a gene: 10. Germline V gene sequence: CDR1 SGHDN, CDR2 FVKESK. The CDR3 is CASSPFVLAGGANTGELFF. DNA for the CDR3: TGTGCCAGCAGCCCGTTTGTACTAGCGGGAGGGGCAAACACCGGGGAGCTGTTTTTT.

The sample holds a few counts of this clonotype. The rearrangement uses TRBV29-1 and TRBJ2-1, with 9 bases identical to TRBD2. The V and J ends lost 1 base and 4 bases, in that order; junction bases with no gene match: 8. CDR1 is SQVTM and CDR2 is ANQGSEA in the germline V gene. The CDR3 consists of 16 residues. The CDR3 coding sequence is TGCAGCGTTGAAGCCCAAGGTAGCGGGAGATACAATGAGCAGTTCTTC. Translated: CSVEAQGSGRYNEQFF.